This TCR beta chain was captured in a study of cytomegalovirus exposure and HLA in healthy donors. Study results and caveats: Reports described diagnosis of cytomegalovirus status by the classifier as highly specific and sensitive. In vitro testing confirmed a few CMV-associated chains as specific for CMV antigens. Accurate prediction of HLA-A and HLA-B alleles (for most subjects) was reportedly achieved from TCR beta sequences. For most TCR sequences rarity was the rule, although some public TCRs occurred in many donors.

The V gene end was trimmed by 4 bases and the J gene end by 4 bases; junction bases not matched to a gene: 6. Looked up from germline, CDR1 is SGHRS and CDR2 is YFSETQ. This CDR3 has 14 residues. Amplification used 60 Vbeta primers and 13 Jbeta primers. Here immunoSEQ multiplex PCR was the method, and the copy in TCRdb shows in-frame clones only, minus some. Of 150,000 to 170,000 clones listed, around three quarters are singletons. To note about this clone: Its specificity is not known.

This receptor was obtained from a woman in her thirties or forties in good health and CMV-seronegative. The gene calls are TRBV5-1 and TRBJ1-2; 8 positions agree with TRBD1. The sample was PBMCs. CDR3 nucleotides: TGCGCCAGCAGCCCTCCCGACAGGGGCTATGGCTACACCTTC. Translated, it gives CASSPPDRGYGYTF. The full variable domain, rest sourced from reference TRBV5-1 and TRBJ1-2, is KAGVTQTPRYLIKTRGQQVTLSCSPISGHRSVSWYQQTPGQGLQFLFEYFSETQRNKGNFPGRFSGRQFSNSRSEMNVSTLELGDSALYLCASSPPDRGYGYTFGSGTRLTVV.